A selection of T cell receptor beta chains follows, all from one sample in a study of shared clonotypes between healthy human individuals. Sequencing was performed with immunoSEQ multiplex PCR; in TCRdb, only in-frame clones are kept and a portion is missing. This table has around 610,000 clones, about 96% appearing once. Sequencing was performed on naive CD8+ T cells sorted from blood. These receptors were taken from a woman in her twenties or thirties in good health. Each CDR3 is given with its conserved first and last residue. Each record gives: CDR3 length, V gene, J gene, D gene, clone size, CDR3 DNA, CDR3 protein. A D gene is named only where the DNA matches it firmly. For some rows the clone size is stated as once, few or many, or as a class when expanded; others skip it.

cdr3_length: 13
v_call: TRBV28
j_call: TRBJ2-6
d_call: NA
clone_size: NA
cdr3_nt: TGTGCCAGCAGTTTTGCTGGGGCCAACGTCCTGACTTTC
cdr3_aa: CASSFAGANVLTF

cdr3_length: 15
v_call: TRBV7-2
j_call: TRBJ1-2
d_call: NA
clone_size: NA
cdr3_nt: TGTGCCAGCAGCTTCGGTCGGGATTTTAACTATGGCTACACCTTC
cdr3_aa: CASSFGRDFNYGYTF

cdr3_length: 12
v_call: TRBV14
j_call: TRBJ1-1
d_call: NA
clone_size: NA
cdr3_nt: TGTGCCAGCAGCCCCTCGTTGATATGGGCTTTCTTT
cdr3_aa: CASSPSLIWAFF

cdr3_length: 16
v_call: TRBV14
j_call: TRBJ2-1
d_call: TRBD2
clone_size: once
cdr3_nt: TGTGCCAGCAGCCAAGAATCGGGACTACCGTACAATGAGCAGTTCTTC
cdr3_aa: CASSQESGLPYNEQFF

cdr3_length: 15
v_call: TRBV2
j_call: TRBJ2-7
d_call: NA
clone_size: NA
cdr3_nt: TGTGCCAGCTTGGGGCTGGGGGGAGAAGCCTACGAGCAGTACTTC
cdr3_aa: CASLGLGGEAYEQYF

cdr3_length: 16
v_call: TRBV5-6
j_call: TRBJ1-2
d_call: NA
clone_size: NA
cdr3_nt: TGTGCCAGCAGCTTAATTGTTCCCAGGGCTAACTATGGCTACACCTTC
cdr3_aa: CASSLIVPRANYGYTF

cdr3_length: 14
v_call: TRBV2
j_call: TRBJ2-1
d_call: TRBD2
clone_size: NA
cdr3_nt: TGTGCCAGCAGTGATGCGGCGGGAGAGGGTGAGCAGTTCTTC
cdr3_aa: CASSDAAGEGEQFF

cdr3_length: 15
v_call: TRBV5-6
j_call: TRBJ2-1
d_call: TRBD2
clone_size: NA
cdr3_nt: TGTGCCAGCAGCTCCTGGACTAGGCTACTAAATGAGCAGTTCTTC
cdr3_aa: CASSSWTRLLNEQFF

cdr3_length: 14
v_call: TRBV5-4
j_call: TRBJ1-5
d_call: NA
clone_size: NA
cdr3_nt: TGTGCCAGCAGCCCTGAGCCGGGAGGACAGCCCCAGCATTTT
cdr3_aa: CASSPEPGGQPQHF

cdr3_length: 15
v_call: TRBV19
j_call: TRBJ1-3
d_call: NA
clone_size: NA
cdr3_nt: TGTGCCAGTAGTATTTCAGGTAGCTCTGGAAACACCATATATTTT
cdr3_aa: CASSISGSSGNTIYF

cdr3_length: 14
v_call: TRBV28
j_call: TRBJ2-7
d_call: NA
clone_size: NA
cdr3_nt: TGTGCCAGCAGTTCTCAGATGTTAGTCTACGAGCAGTACTTC
cdr3_aa: CASSSQMLVYEQYF

cdr3_length: 16
v_call: TRBV29-1
j_call: TRBJ2-5
d_call: TRBD2
clone_size: once
cdr3_nt: TGCAGCGTTGCCGTAGCGGGAGGATACGTGGGGAGAACCCAGTACTTC
cdr3_aa: CSVAVAGGYVGRTQYF

cdr3_length: 18
v_call: TRBV28
j_call: TRBJ2-3
d_call: TRBD2
clone_size: NA
cdr3_nt: TGTGCCAGCAGCCCTAGAGGGACTAGCGGGAGAGTGACAGATACGCAGTATTTT
cdr3_aa: CASSPRGTSGRVTDTQYF

cdr3_length: 15
v_call: TRBV23-1
j_call: TRBJ1-1
d_call: TRBD1
clone_size: NA
cdr3_nt: TGCGCCAGCAGTCCCACGGGGACAGGGAACACTGAAGCTTTCTTT
cdr3_aa: CASSPTGTGNTEAFF

cdr3_length: 15
v_call: TRBV5-1
j_call: TRBJ2-2
d_call: TRBD1
clone_size: NA
cdr3_nt: TGCGCCAGCAGCCTCCGGGACAGGGACACCGGGGAGCTGTTTTTT
cdr3_aa: CASSLRDRDTGELFF

cdr3_length: 14
v_call: TRBV28
j_call: TRBJ2-1
d_call: TRBD1
clone_size: NA
cdr3_nt: TGTGCCAGCAGCTCGGGACAGGATTACAATGAGCAGTTCTTC
cdr3_aa: CASSSGQDYNEQFF

cdr3_length: 16
v_call: TRBV5-4
j_call: TRBJ2-5
d_call: TRBD2
clone_size: NA
cdr3_nt: TGTGCCAGCAGCCCCTCTAGCGGGAGGGCCCGGGAGACCCAGTACTTC
cdr3_aa: CASSPSSGRARETQYF

cdr3_length: 13
v_call: TRBV6-5
j_call: TRBJ1-5
d_call: NA
clone_size: NA
cdr3_nt: TGTGCCAGCAGTTTGGGGGCACAACAGCCCCAGCATTTT
cdr3_aa: CASSLGAQQPQHF

cdr3_length: 15
v_call: TRBV5-1
j_call: TRBJ1-1
d_call: TRBD1
clone_size: NA
cdr3_nt: TGCGCCAGCAGCGGCCGACAGGGGGACTTTACTGAAGCTTTCTTT
cdr3_aa: CASSGRQGDFTEAFF

cdr3_length: 15
v_call: TRBV6-7
j_call: TRBJ1-3
d_call: NA
clone_size: NA
cdr3_nt: TGTGCCAGCAGTTACTTAAATTTTGGAGGAAACACCATATATTTT
cdr3_aa: CASSYLNFGGNTIYF

cdr3_length: 14
v_call: TRBV7-9
j_call: TRBJ2-7
d_call: TRBD2
clone_size: once
cdr3_nt: TGTGCCAGCAGCTTAGGGGGGGGACCAGCCGAGCAGTACTTC
cdr3_aa: CASSLGGGPAEQYF

cdr3_length: 15
v_call: TRBV2
j_call: TRBJ1-3
d_call: NA
clone_size: NA
cdr3_nt: TGTGCCAGCAGACGCCGGGACTCCTCTGGAAACACCATATATTTT
cdr3_aa: CASRRRDSSGNTIYF

cdr3_length: 19
v_call: TRBV27
j_call: TRBJ2-7
d_call: TRBD1
clone_size: once
cdr3_nt: TGTGCCAGCAGTTTAATTGGGACAGGGGGCTATGGTCTTACCTACGAGCAGTACTTC
cdr3_aa: CASSLIGTGGYGLTYEQYF

cdr3_length: 14
v_call: TRBV4-1
j_call: TRBJ1-5
d_call: NA
clone_size: NA
cdr3_nt: TGCGCCAGCAGCCATGCGGGGCAGCGTCAGCCCCAGCATTTT
cdr3_aa: CASSHAGQRQPQHF

cdr3_length: 14
v_call: TRBV28
j_call: TRBJ2-7
d_call: TRBD2
clone_size: NA
cdr3_nt: TGTGCCAGCACCAATAGCGGGTTTTCCTACGAGCAGTACTTC
cdr3_aa: CASTNSGFSYEQYF

cdr3_length: 15
v_call: TRBV4-1
j_call: TRBJ2-1
d_call: TRBD2
clone_size: NA
cdr3_nt: TGCGCCAGCAGCCAAGGGGGACTAGCGGGTGATGAGCAGTTCTTC
cdr3_aa: CASSQGGLAGDEQFF

cdr3_length: 14
v_call: TRBV4-1
j_call: TRBJ2-5
d_call: NA
clone_size: NA
cdr3_nt: TGCGCCAGCAGCTTATACAGGGTTGGGGAGACCCAGTACTTC
cdr3_aa: CASSLYRVGETQYF

cdr3_length: 13
v_call: TRBV25-1
j_call: TRBJ2-7
d_call: NA
clone_size: NA
cdr3_nt: TGTGCCAGCAGTAGGACTGGGGACTACGAGCAGTACTTC
cdr3_aa: CASSRTGDYEQYF

cdr3_length: 13
v_call: TRBV11-2
j_call: TRBJ2-2
d_call: NA
clone_size: NA
cdr3_nt: TGTGCCAGCAGCTTAGTGGTGGGCGGGGAGCTGTTTTTT
cdr3_aa: CASSLVVGGELFF

cdr3_length: 14
v_call: TRBV27
j_call: TRBJ2-3
d_call: NA
clone_size: NA
cdr3_nt: TGTGCCAGCAGTTCGACCCGAAGCACAGATACGCAGTATTTT
cdr3_aa: CASSSTRSTDTQYF

cdr3_length: 13
v_call: TRBV5-8
j_call: TRBJ1-1
d_call: NA
clone_size: NA
cdr3_nt: TGTGCCAGCAGCTTTGGAGGGAGAACTGAAGCTTTCTTT
cdr3_aa: CASSFGGRTEAFF

cdr3_length: 16
v_call: TRBV13
j_call: TRBJ2-1
d_call: TRBD2
clone_size: NA
cdr3_nt: TGTGCCAGCAGCGTCTGGTTAGCGGGTGGGGGAAGTGAGCAGTTCTTC
cdr3_aa: CASSVWLAGGGSEQFF

cdr3_length: 13
v_call: TRBV27
j_call: TRBJ1-2
d_call: TRBD1
clone_size: NA
cdr3_nt: TGTGCCAGCAGTCCGACAGGGGTATACGGCTACACCTTC
cdr3_aa: CASSPTGVYGYTF

cdr3_length: 13
v_call: TRBV30
j_call: TRBJ2-7
d_call: NA
clone_size: NA
cdr3_nt: TGTGCCTGGAGTTGGGGGAACTCCTACGAGCAGTACTTC
cdr3_aa: CAWSWGNSYEQYF

cdr3_length: 12
v_call: TRBV5-1
j_call: TRBJ2-7
d_call: NA
clone_size: once
cdr3_nt: TGCGCCAGCGCGGGACAGACCTACGAGCAGTACTTC
cdr3_aa: CASAGQTYEQYF

cdr3_length: 15
v_call: TRBV10-2
j_call: TRBJ2-7
d_call: NA
clone_size: NA
cdr3_nt: TGCGCCAGCAGTGAGTCCATTATTAGCTCCTACGAGCAGTACTTC
cdr3_aa: CASSESIISSYEQYF

cdr3_length: 15
v_call: TRBV6-5
j_call: TRBJ2-5
d_call: TRBD1
clone_size: NA
cdr3_nt: TGTGCCAGCAGTCTACTACAGGGGCGCCAAGAGACCCAGTACTTC
cdr3_aa: CASSLLQGRQETQYF

cdr3_length: 14
v_call: TRBV5-3
j_call: TRBJ2-7
d_call: TRBD2
clone_size: NA
cdr3_nt: TGTGCCAGAAGAACTTCCGGGACTAGCGGGATTCTGGACTTC
cdr3_aa: CARRTSGTSGILDF

cdr3_length: 16
v_call: TRBV28
j_call: TRBJ2-1
d_call: TRBD2
clone_size: NA
cdr3_nt: TGTGCCAGCAGAAAAGCAATAGCGGGAGTTGGTAATGAGCAGTTCTTC
cdr3_aa: CASRKAIAGVGNEQFF

cdr3_length: 16
v_call: TRBV6-5
j_call: TRBJ1-2
d_call: TRBD1
clone_size: NA
cdr3_nt: TGTGCCAGCAGTTCCTTGGGACAGCTCGCAGCGGGTGGCTACACCTTC
cdr3_aa: CASSSLGQLAAGGYTF

cdr3_length: 15
v_call: TRBV6-1
j_call: TRBJ1-4
d_call: NA
clone_size: NA
cdr3_nt: TGTGCCAGCAGTGAATGGGGAGCAACTAATGAAAAACTGTTTTTT
cdr3_aa: CASSEWGATNEKLFF